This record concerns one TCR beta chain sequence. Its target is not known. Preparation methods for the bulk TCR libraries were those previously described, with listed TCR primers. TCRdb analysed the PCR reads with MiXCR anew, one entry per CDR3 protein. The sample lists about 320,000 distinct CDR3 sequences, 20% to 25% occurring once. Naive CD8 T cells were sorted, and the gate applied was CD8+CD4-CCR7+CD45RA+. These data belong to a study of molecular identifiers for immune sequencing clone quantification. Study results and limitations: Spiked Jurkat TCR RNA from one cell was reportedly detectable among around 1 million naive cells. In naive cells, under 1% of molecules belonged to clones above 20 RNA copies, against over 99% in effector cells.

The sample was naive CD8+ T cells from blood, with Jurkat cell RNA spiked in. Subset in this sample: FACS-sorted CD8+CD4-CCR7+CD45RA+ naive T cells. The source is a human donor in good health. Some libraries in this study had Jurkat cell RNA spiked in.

This chain's CDR3 is CASSSWELASSYNEQFF. The DNA for the CDR3 is TGTGCCAGCAGCTCCTGGGAACTAGCGAGCTCATACAATGAGCAGTTCTTC. The chain is built from TRBV11-2 and TRBJ2-1, with 7 bases matching TRBD2. Germline V lookup: CDR1 SGHAT, CDR2 FQNNGV. The CDR3 runs 17 residues. The ends lost 4 bases at V and 4 bases at J; junction bases unmatched: 13.